This T cell receptor (beta chain) appears in the sequencing data of a study of cytomegalovirus exposure and HLA in healthy donors. Germline assignment: CDR1 SGHDT and CDR2 YYEEEE. CDR3 length equals 13 residues. Deletions cut 7 bases from V and 0 bases from J, with 8 bases between. Use of 60 Vbeta and 13 Jbeta primers characterized the PCR. Using immunoSEQ multiplex PCR, the repertoire was profiled, and TCRdb retains in-frame clones only, with some absent. The sample yields around 150,000 clones, around 73% seen once. The sequence came from a human donor in good health. The chain uses TRBV5-6 and TRBJ2-1; D may be TRBD1 (6 bases). Sequencing used PBMCs. The chain's CDR3 is CASGQSSYNEQFF. CDR3 in DNA: TGTGCCAGCGGACAGAGCTCCTACAATGAGCAGTTCTTC.